Listed here are 17 T cell receptor beta chains from one sample, sequenced in a study of beta chain features in type 1 diabetes. Every isolated RNA sample was fully reverse transcribed, so sequencing captured expressed TCRB transcripts. Assay: immunoSEQ multiplex PCR; the TCRdb copy retains only in-frame clones and omits some. The profile shows roughly 170,000 clones, more than 10% of them singletons. Sequencing input: central memory CD4+ T cells from blood. These receptors were collected from a woman aged 18 to 35 in good health.

The genes are TRBV29-1 and TRBJ2-7, with D perhaps TRBD2 (6 bases). CDR1 and CDR2 from the germline V gene are SQVTM and ANQGSEA. This CDR3 is 14 amino acids long. Trimming removed 6 bases at V and 4 bases at J, with 19 bases between. CDR3 sequence reads: CSVNRDSTLYEQYF. Written as DNA, the CDR3 is TGCAGCGTAAACCGGGACTCTACATTATACGAGCAGTACTTC.

Notes on this clone: Other DNA sequences in this sample translate to the same CDR3. The chain links TRBV6-1 to TRBJ2-7, with D perhaps TRBD1 (5 bases). Germline CDR1 is MNHNS and CDR2 is SASEGT. V lost 5 bases, J lost 0 bases, and 8 bases lay in between. The CDR3 sequence is 13 residues long. The chain's CDR3 is CASSPGRSYEQYF. CDR3 nucleotides: TGTGCCAGCAGTCCAGGGCGCTCCTACGAGCAGTACTTC.

This clone was picked up a small number of times. The J gene is TRBJ2-3, the V gene TRBV28, with D possibly matching TRBD2 (5 bases). Germline-derived CDR1 and CDR2 are MDHEN and SYDVKM. The V and J ends lost 6 bases and 1 base respectively, with 14 bases between them. The CDR3 runs 15 residues. CDR3 bases: TGTGCCAGCAGCAAGCGGACCGGGGGCACAGATACGCAGTATTTT. Translated: CASSKRTGGTDTQYF.

The chain has TRBV30 and TRBJ1-4; D is unresolved. Per the germline V gene, CDR1 is GTSNPN and CDR2 is SVGIG (reference sequence). Deletions cut 2 bases from V and 6 bases from J, with 10 bases between. This CDR3 contains 13 residues. This chain's CDR3 is CAWSNGLDEKLFF. CDR3 DNA: TGTGCCTGGAGTAACGGTTTAGATGAAAAACTGTTTTTT.

The chain links TRBV18 to TRBJ2-5; D not resolved. The germline CDR1 and CDR2 sequences are KGHSH and LQKENI. V was clipped by 1 base and J by 9 bases, with 9 bases between them. This CDR3 spans 12 amino acids. The CDR3 nucleotides are TGTGCCAGCTCACCACGTCCTGAGGCCCAGTACTTC. Amino acid sequence: CASSPRPEAQYF.

This chain connects TRBV5-1 to TRBJ2-7; the D gene is possibly TRBD2 (5 bases). The V end was cut by 4 bases, the J end by 0 bases, with 14 bases between. The CDR3 totals 15 residues. Germline CDR1 SGHRS, CDR2 YFSETQ. This CDR3 is CASSPYSAGSYEQYF. CDR3 coding DNA: TGCGCCAGCAGCCCGTATAGTGCGGGCTCCTACGAGCAGTACTTC.

The genes are TRBV25-1 and TRBJ1-5; D call uncertain. V gave up 8 bases and J gave up 3 bases, with 11 bases separating them. Germline V gene data show CDR1 as MGHDK and CDR2 as SYGVNS. There are 13 residues in the CDR3. In nucleotides, the CDR3 is TGTGCCAGCTCCCGACGGGACAATCAGCCCCAGCATTTT. Translating gives CASSRRDNQPQHF.

This clone was seen only a few times. CDR3 sequence reads: CAWSHGATYEQYF. The CDR3 DNA is TGTGCCTGGAGTCACGGTGCCACCTACGAGCAGTACTTC. The chain recombines TRBV30 with TRBJ2-7; D is unresolved. CDR1 and CDR2 from the germline V gene are GTSNPN and SVGIG (reference sequence). CDR3 length: 13 amino acids. The V and J ends lost 2 bases and 2 bases respectively, with 10 bases between them.

The gene calls are TRBV30 and TRBJ2-1; D gene ambiguous. Trimming pared 5 bases from V and 7 bases from J, leaving 12 bases between. Germline V CDR1 and CDR2: GTSNPN, SVGIG (reference sequence). The CDR3 length is 12 residues. This chain's CDR3 is CAWDKLRNEQFF. CDR3 DNA: TGTGCCTGGGACAAATTACGAAATGAGCAGTTCTTC.

The chain uses TRBV11-2 and TRBJ2-2; a possible D gene is TRBD1 (6 bases). The CDR3 is 16 residues long. V lost 4 bases and J 8 bases, leaving 20 bases between the germline ends. Germline V lookup: CDR1 SGHAT, CDR2 FQNNGV. The CDR3 region is CASSSQPTGPAGELFF. The CDR3 region has the DNA TGTGCCAGCAGCTCTCAACCGACAGGACCTGCGGGGGAGCTGTTTTTT.

The sample holds a few counts of this clone. The chain combines TRBV18 with TRBJ2-7; 11 bases line up with TRBD1. The J segment lost 5 bases and the V segment lost 4 bases, leaving 10 bases of the junction unmatched. Per the germline V gene, CDR1 is KGHSH and CDR2 is LQKENI. The CDR3 has 16 amino acids. The chain's CDR3 is CASSQTGTGGTHEQYF. CDR3 in DNA: TGTGCCAGCTCACAAACCGGGACAGGGGGGACCCACGAGCAGTACTTC.

The chain employs TRBV30 and TRBJ2-1, with 13 bases that match TRBD2. The trim removed 5 bases at V and 7 bases at J, leaving 17 bases unmatched. Germline values: CDR1 GTSNPN, CDR2 SVGIG (reference sequence). This CDR3 region has 18 residues. The CDR3 nucleotides read TGTGCCTGGGGGTCAACTAGCGGGAGGGTTCGCACGCGGAATGAGCAGTTCTTC. Translating gives CAWGSTSGRVRTRNEQFF.

The V call is TRBV28, the J call TRBJ2-7; possibly TRBD2 for D (5 bases). Germline V gene sequence: CDR1 MDHEN, CDR2 SYDVKM. V lost 3 bases and J 3 bases, leaving 12 bases between the germline ends. CDR3 length: 14 amino acids. The CDR3 nucleotides read TGTGCCAGCAGTTTCACCGGCCGGGACTACGAGCAGTACTTC. It encodes CASSFTGRDYEQYF.

There are a few counts of this clone. This chain connects TRBV5-1 to TRBJ2-6, with D unclear. The CDR3 spans 16 residues. The germline V gene encodes CDR1 SGHRS and CDR2 YFSETQ. Trimming took 2 bases from V and 0 from J, leaving 9 bases between them. This CDR3 reads CASSFGHGSGANVLTF. Written as DNA, the CDR3 is TGCGCCAGCAGCTTCGGTCACGGCTCTGGGGCCAACGTCCTGACTTTC.

The sample holds a few counts of this clone. The chain recombines TRBV28 with TRBJ2-7; 7 bases align to TRBD1. J was trimmed by 2 bases and V by 7 bases; bases with no gene match: 8. The CDR3 is 14 residues long. Germline assignment: CDR1 MDHEN and CDR2 SYDVKM. CDR3 protein: CASTPGTATYEQYF. CDR3 DNA sequence: TGTGCCAGCACCCCGGGGACAGCGACCTACGAGCAGTACTTC.

This clone was detected a few times. The chain couples TRBV2 to TRBJ2-3; D perhaps matches TRBD2 (6 bases). The CDR3 extends over 15 amino acids. Germline V lookup: CDR1 SNHLY, CDR2 FYNNEI. Deletions cut 6 bases from V and 0 bases from J, with 13 bases between. The CDR3 DNA reads as TGTGCCAGCAGAAGACTAGACCCTAGCACAGATACGCAGTATTTT. Residues: CASRRLDPSTDTQYF.

The chain recombines TRBV28 with TRBJ1-1; tentatively, D is TRBD1 (5 bases). This CDR3 comprises 13 residues. Germline V gene sequence: CDR1 MDHEN, CDR2 SYDVKM. Trimming pared 3 bases from V and 5 bases from J, leaving 10 bases between. The CDR3 sequence: CASSLGGPTEAFF. The CDR3 DNA follows: TGTGCCAGCAGTTTGGGGGGACCGACTGAAGCTTTCTTT.